These T cell receptor beta chains were read from a single sample in a study of early T cells in non-severe SARS-CoV-2 infection. One entry per CDR3 protein results from TCRdb running MiXCR on the 5' RACE reads. The table has around 68,000 distinct CDR3 sequences, approximately 6.1% seen once. This specimen consisted of whole blood, obtained at baseline. Every receptor here comes from an adult who was a healthcare worker with PCR-confirmed SARS-CoV-2 infection or an uninfected control (not recorded which). The CDR3 runs from the conserved cysteine through the conserved F or W. A D gene is named only where the DNA matches it firmly. Not every row has a clone size; where given, it reads once, few, many or a size class.

D | J | size | V | DNA | CDR3
. | TRBJ2-7 | . | TRBV18 | TGTGCCAGCTCACCAGACTACGAGCAGTACTTC | CASSPDYEQYF
. | TRBJ1-1 | many | TRBV7-2 | TGTGCCAGCAGCTTGATTACGGGAAAGAACACTGAAGCTTTCTTT | CASSLITGKNTEAFF
. | TRBJ2-3 | few | TRBV20-1 | TGCAGTGCTGGTCTCCCGGGGGGCACAGATACGCAGTATTTT | CSAGLPGGTDTQYF
. | TRBJ2-7 | . | TRBV28 | TGTGCCAGCAGTTTCCCCGGGAGGAGGGGGTACGAGCAGTACTTC | CASSFPGRRGYEQYF
TRBD2 | TRBJ2-7 | . | TRBV29-1 | TGCAGCGTAAGCGGGAGGGTCTACGAGCAGTACTTC | CSVSGRVYEQYF
. | TRBJ1-2 | many | TRBV12-3/TRBV12-4 | TGTGCCAGCAGTACACTGTGGGGGTCGAACTATGGCTACACCTTC | CASSTLWGSNYGYTF
TRBD2 | TRBJ2-4 | many | TRBV7-2 | TGTGCCAGCAGCCTCCGACTAGCGGGAGCCAAAAACATTCAGTACTTC | CASSLRLAGAKNIQYF
. | TRBJ2-2 | . | TRBV14 | TGTGCCAGCAGCCGGGGCCTACTGCGATCGGGGTTGAACACCGGGGAGCTGTTTTTT | CASSRGLLRSGLNTGELFF
TRBD1 | TRBJ2-3 | few | TRBV6-5 | TGTGCCAGCAGCTACAGGGGGGGCACAGATACGCAGTATTTT | CASSYRGGTDTQYF
. | TRBJ2-1 | many | TRBV5-5 | TGTGCCAGCAGCTTGTTGGGGGACTCCAATGAGCAGTTCTTC | CASSLLGDSNEQFF
TRBD1 | TRBJ2-3 | . | TRBV6-6 | TGTGCCAGCAGCCGGGACAGGGGGGGGACAGATACGCAGTATTTT | CASSRDRGGTDTQYF
TRBD2 | TRBJ2-1 | few | TRBV4-2 | TGTGCCAGCAGCCAATGGCTAGCGGGAGGTACCAACAATGAGCAGTTCTTC | CASSQWLAGGTNNEQFF
TRBD1 | TRBJ1-1 | many | TRBV9 | TGTGCCAGCAGCGTGTACAGGGGTGTGCGCGCTGAAGCTTTCTTT | CASSVYRGVRAEAFF
. | TRBJ1-2 | many | TRBV4-1 | TGCGCCAGCAGCCAAGATCTAGGGGCGTTCAGAGTTGGTGGCTACACCTTC | CASSQDLGAFRVGGYTF
. | TRBJ2-7 | many | TRBV6-4 | TGTGCCAGCAGCGACACCGGACAGTTCTCCTACGAGCAGTACTTC | CASSDTGQFSYEQYF
TRBD2 | TRBJ2-5 | . | TRBV28 | TGTGCCAGCAGTCTAGCGGGCAACCAAGAGACCCAGTACTTC | CASSLAGNQETQYF
TRBD1 | TRBJ1-6 | few | TRBV6-1 | TGTGCCAGCAGCTGGGACAGGGATAATTCACCCCTCCACTTT | CASSWDRDNSPLHF
. | TRBJ2-7 | . | TRBV20-1 | TGCAGTGTGAATGGAGGGTCCAGCTCCTACGAGCAGTACTTC | CSVNGGSSSYEQYF
. | TRBJ1-5 | . | TRBV6-1 | TGTGCCAGCAGTGAAAGCTGGGTTTCTAATCAGCCCCAGCATTTT | CASSESWVSNQPQHF
. | TRBJ2-3 | . | TRBV6-2/TRBV6-3 | TGTGCCAGCGGTTCAACAGCGAGCACAGATACGCAGTATTTT | CASGSTASTDTQYF
. | TRBJ1-2 | many | TRBV12-5 | TGTGCTAGTGGCCCCTTAGACGGGAACTATGGCTACACCTTC | CASGPLDGNYGYTF
. | TRBJ2-1 | many | TRBV7-6 | TGTGCCAGCAGCTCGATAGACTCCTACAATGAGCAGTTCTTC | CASSSIDSYNEQFF
TRBD2 | TRBJ2-3 | many | TRBV29-1 | TGCAGCGTACCTAGCGGGGGCACAGATACGCAGTATTTT | CSVPSGGTDTQYF
TRBD2 | TRBJ2-3 | many | TRBV2 | TGTGCCAGCAATTTCGCTAGCGGGAGGGCCGTGGGTACGCAGTATTTT | CASNFASGRAVGTQYF
. | TRBJ2-3 | . | TRBV27 | TGTGCCAGCACCACCGGGGGAAATACGCAGTATTTT | CASTTGGNTQYF
. | TRBJ2-1 | few | TRBV3-1 | TGTGCCAGCAGCCAACCGGAGGGGAGGCGTCAATTCAATGAGCAGTTCTTC | CASSQPEGRRQFNEQFF
. | TRBJ2-3 | . | TRBV27 | TGTGCCAGCAGTTTGCCAGGAGACACAGATACGCAGTATTTT | CASSLPGDTDTQYF
. | TRBJ2-1 | few | TRBV6-6 | TGTGCCAGCAGTGAGACTTCCGCCCGGGACAATGAGCAGTTCTTC | CASSETSARDNEQFF
. | TRBJ1-1 | many | TRBV7-2 | TGTGCCAGCCGCAGGCCTGGCACTGAAGCTTTCTTT | CASRRPGTEAFF
. | TRBJ2-5 | . | TRBV27 | TGTGCCAGCAGTTTTGGGCCCATCCGGCAATTGGCCCAGTACTTC | CASSFGPIRQLAQYF
TRBD2 | TRBJ2-3 | many | TRBV10-3 | TGTGCCATCAAACGAAGCGGGAGCGGCACAGATACGCAGTATTTT | CAIKRSGSGTDTQYF
. | TRBJ2-5 | few | TRBV27 | TGTGCCAGCAGGCTGACGGGCCAAGAGACCCAGTACTTC | CASRLTGQETQYF
TRBD1 | TRBJ1-5 | . | TRBV7-2 | TGTGCCAGCAGCTTAAAGGGACAGCGCAATCAGCCCCAGCATTTT | CASSLKGQRNQPQHF
TRBD2 | TRBJ2-5 | few | TRBV20-1 | TGCAGTGCTTTCCCCAGCGGGATACAAGAGACCCAGTACTTC | CSAFPSGIQETQYF
. | TRBJ2-2 | many | TRBV24-1 | TGTGCCACCAGTGATTTGGGGGTTGCGAACACCGGGGAGCTGTTTTTT | CATSDLGVANTGELFF
. | TRBJ2-7 | . | TRBV6-6 | TGTGCCAGCAGTCCTGCTGGGGGTACGGGAAGGAAGAAGCAGTACTTC | CASSPAGGTGRKKQYF
. | TRBJ1-2 | many | TRBV20-1 | TGCAGTGCCCAAGCCACAGGGTTCTATGGCTACACCTTC | CSAQATGFYGYTF
. | TRBJ2-1 | few | TRBV12-3/TRBV12-4 | TGTGCCAGCAGTTTAGTAACGATTAGCTCCTACAATGAGCAGTTCTTC | CASSLVTISSYNEQFF
. | TRBJ1-6 | many | TRBV28 | TGTGCCAGCAGTTCCTCGACAGTCGGGTTGTCACCCCTCCATTTT | CASSSSTVGLSPLHF
TRBD2 | TRBJ2-1 | many | TRBV29-1 | TGCAGCGTGAGGAGCGGGATATTTGATGAGCAGTTCTTC | CSVRSGIFDEQFF
. | TRBJ2-1 | many | TRBV5-1 | TGCGCCAGCAGGGAGGGGACTTACTCCTACAATGAGCAGTTCTTC | CASREGTYSYNEQFF
. | TRBJ2-3 | many | TRBV19 | TGTGCCAGTTCAACCAGGGGGGGAGTAACAGATACGCAGTATTTT | CASSTRGGVTDTQYF
. | TRBJ1-1 | few | TRBV6-4 | TGTGCCAGCAGCCCTGAAGCTTTCTTT | CASSPEAFF
TRBD1 | TRBJ2-7 | many | TRBV7-8 | TGTGCCAGCAGCCTTCAGACCCCGGGGACAGACGAGCAGTACTTC | CASSLQTPGTDEQYF
. | TRBJ2-4 | . | TRBV28 | TGTGCCAGCTCCTTCTCCAAAAACATTCAGTACTTC | CASSFSKNIQYF
. | TRBJ2-1 | many | TRBV6-4 | TGTGCCAGCAGTGACTTTGGAGGTACCAATGAGCAGTTCTTC | CASSDFGGTNEQFF
TRBD1 | TRBJ1-2 | many | TRBV7-2 | TGTGCCAGCAGCTTATCCCCTAGGGCAGGGGGCTATGGCTACACCTTC | CASSLSPRAGGYGYTF
TRBD2 | TRBJ2-1 | few | TRBV20-1 | TGCAGTGCTAGAGATGGCACTAGCGGGAGGGGTAAAGATGAGCAGTTCTTC | CSARDGTSGRGKDEQFF
TRBD1 | TRBJ1-2 | . | TRBV18 | TGTGCCAGCTCAACCCGACAGGGACCGCCTAATGGCTACACCTTC | CASSTRQGPPNGYTF
TRBD1 | TRBJ1-5 | many | TRBV4-3 | TGCGCCAGCAGCCAAGATTCGGACAGGGGGGTGCGGCCCCAGCATTTT | CASSQDSDRGVRPQHF
TRBD2 | TRBJ2-5 | . | TRBV5-1 | TGCGCCAGCAGCCCTGGACTAGCCCTCCAAGAGACCCAGTACTTC | CASSPGLALQETQYF
. | TRBJ1-2 | . | TRBV6-5 | TGTGCCAGCAGCCCGACGGACAGCGAAGCATATGGCTACACCTTC | CASSPTDSEAYGYTF
. | TRBJ1-5 | many | TRBV15 | TGTGCCACCAGCCTTACCGGGAATACGCGGCCCCAGCATTTT | CATSLTGNTRPQHF
TRBD2 | TRBJ2-7 | . | TRBV10-3 | TGTGCCATCAGTGAGACTAGGACTAGCGGGAGTTACGAGCAGTACTTC | CAISETRTSGSYEQYF